This TCR beta chain was captured by sequencing in a study of OX40 agonist ivuxolimab in advanced cancers. Background on the study: With a range of about 20 to 79, age averaged approximately 64 years, and approximately 83% were male. The study's findings and limits: Among the nonresponders, some also had low normalized T-cell clonal expansion.

Measured with immunoSEQ multiplex PCR; TCRdb has only the in-frame clones, and not every one. The sample yields about 90,000 clones, 90% seen once. This CDR3 contains 14 residues. Per the germline V gene, CDR1 is SGHRS and CDR2 is YFSETQ. Trimming removed 1 base at V and 4 bases at J, with 8 bases between. As to this clone: The antigen is undetermined.

Patients with autoimmune history or systemic immunosuppression were excluded. The sample was CD4+ or CD8+ T cells sorted from blood, taken in a trial of the OX40 agonist ivuxolimab. The sequence was obtained from an adult with an advanced solid tumor such as melanoma, head and neck, liver or kidney cancer. This chain links TRBV5-1 with TRBJ1-4; D is possibly TRBD1 (5 bases). CDR3 coding DNA: TGCGCCAGCAGCTTGTGGGGCAGTAATGAAAAACTGTTTTTT. This sequence encodes CASSLWGSNEKLFF.